These 8 T cell receptor beta chains were sequenced from one sample in a study of CD8+ T cells in alopecia areata (dated by TCRdb to between 2018 and 2020). Receptors were amplified or captured by the immunoSEQ multiplex PCR assay. RNA was extracted from all samples and reverse transcribed into cDNA as template for TCR sequencing. Sourced from immuneACCESS, this table was stored by TCRdb with only in-frame sequences that have V and J called. A share of the clones is absent; for the studies checked, an unresolved V gene accounts for under half, and the remainder has no known explanation. The sample includes some 130,000 clones, with about 47% observed a single time. The ten top clones hold approximately 19% of the sample. What this sample's time point label stands for: baseline before oral tofacitinib. The sample was CD8+ T cells sorted from blood, taken at week 0. Every receptor here comes from a human donor with alopecia areata.

The CDR3 loop is CAWRSGGVFEKLFF. The CDR3 bases are TGTGCCTGGAGAAGTGGTGGGGTTTTTGAAAAACTGTTTTTT. V is TRBV30 and J is TRBJ1-4; the D is unclear. With 3 bases removed from V and 7 bases from J, the gap between germline ends came to 15 bases. The CDR3 spans 14 residues. Germline CDR1 GTSNPN, CDR2 SVGIG (reference sequence).

The rearrangement links TRBV30 to TRBJ2-5; D is undetermined. Germline V lookup: CDR1 GTSNPN, CDR2 SVGIG (reference sequence). The CDR3 runs 13 residues. Trimming stripped 0 bases from V and 5 bases from J, with 10 bases between. DNA for the CDR3: TGTGCCTGGAGTGTAGATGTGAGGGAGACCCAGTACTTC. Its translation is CAWSVDVRETQYF.

The chain combines TRBV7-9 with TRBJ2-7; D is perhaps TRBD2 (6 bases). CDR1 and CDR2 from the germline V gene are SEHNR and FQNEAQ (reference sequence). There are 15 residues in the CDR3. The germline V and J ends were trimmed by 5 bases and 3 bases, with 17 bases remaining between them. CDR3 protein: CASSPPGGELYEQYF. Written as DNA, the CDR3 is TGTGCCAGCAGCCCCCCTGGAGGGGAGCTCTACGAGCAGTACTTC.

The V gene is TRBV30, the J gene TRBJ2-2, with a tentative D call TRBD2 (6 bases). Germline lookup yields CDR1 GTSNPN and CDR2 SVGIG (reference sequence). V lost 0 bases, J lost 5 bases, and 7 bases lay in between. CDR3 length: 13 residues. This CDR3 reads CAWSVEGTGELFF. The CDR3 DNA reads TGTGCCTGGAGTGTGGAGGGAACCGGGGAGCTGTTTTTT.

This clone has a count of ten or more. The chain joins TRBV2 to TRBJ2-5; D possibly corresponds to TRBD2 (5 bases). Looked up from germline, CDR1 is SNHLY and CDR2 is FYNNEI. V shed 4 bases and J shed 5 bases, with 5 bases lying between them. The CDR3 length is 11 residues. The CDR3 DNA sequence: TGTGCCAGCAGTGGCGGGGAGACCCAGTACTTC. Translation: CASSGGETQYF. Combining the CDR3 with reference TRBV2 and TRBJ2-5 gives the whole variable domain EPEVTQTPSHQVTQMGQEVILRCVPISNHLYFYWYRQILGQKVEFLVSFYNNEISEKSEIFDDQFSVERPDGSNFTLKIRSTKLEDSAMYFCASSGGETQYFGPGTRLLVL.

The sample holds a few counts of this clone. This sequence joins TRBV7-9 and TRBJ1-2, with D perhaps TRBD1 (5 bases). CDR3 length: 15 residues. Germline CDR1 and CDR2: SEHNR and FQNEAQ (reference sequence). Trimming cost V 5 bases and J 0 bases, with 13 bases left between them. CDR3 DNA sequence: TGTGCCAGCAGCCCCTGGACATCAGCTAACTATGGCTACACCTTC. Translation: CASSPWTSANYGYTF. The variable domain in full, completed from reference TRBV7-9 and TRBJ1-2, reads DTGVSQNPRHKITKRGQNVTFRCDPISEHNRLYWYRQTLGQGPEFLTYFQNEAQLEKSRLLSDRFSAERPKGSFSTLEIQRTEQGDSAMYLCASSPWTSANYGYTFGSGTRLTVV.

The chain couples TRBV5-6 to TRBJ2-7; 9 bases line up with TRBD1. CDR1 is SGHDT and CDR2 is YYEEEE in the germline V gene. The junction had 4 bases not matched to a gene; V was cut back by 0 bases and J by 3 bases. There are 15 residues in the CDR3. CDR3 amino acids: CASSLVGQGFYEQYF. The DNA for the CDR3 is TGTGCCAGCAGCTTGGTAGGACAGGGGTTCTACGAGCAGTACTTC.

This clone was counted only a few times. The chain recombines TRBV7-9 with TRBJ1-2; perhaps TRBD1 as D (5 bases). The CDR3 is 12 amino acids. Germline V CDR1 and CDR2: SEHNR, FQNEAQ (reference sequence). Between the trimmed V and J ends, which lost 4 bases and 7 bases, there was a span of 10 bases. The CDR3 DNA sequence: TGTGCCAGCAGCTCTCAGGGATTTGGCTACACCTTC. Translated: CASSSQGFGYTF.